The 11 T cell receptor beta chains given below trace back to one sample, sequenced in a study of identical twins. A single record per CDR3 protein comes from TCRdb applying MiXCR to the 5' RACE reads. Of 690,000 or so distinct CDR3 sequences in the sample, about 9.4% were seen once. These same records also appear under a second study, on yellow fever vaccine responses in identical twins.

Sequenced: PBMCs. These receptors all come from a woman aged 18-29 years in good health.

This clonotype turned up a few times. The rearrangement joins TRBV12-3 or TRBV12-4 to TRBJ1-2, with TRBD1 as a possible D gene (6 bases). V lost 6 bases to trimming and J lost 5 bases, with 10 bases between them. The CDR3 loop spans 12 amino acids. The CDR3 DNA reads TGTGCCAGCAGCGGGGGGCGATATGGCTACACCTTC. Translating it yields CASSGGRYGYTF.

V and J are TRBV14 and TRBJ2-7; no definite D call. CDR1 SGHDN and CDR2 FVKESK come from the germline V gene. CDR3 length: 14 residues. The V and J ends lost 6 bases and 3 bases respectively, with 15 bases between them. CDR3 protein: CASSQPGTYYEQYF. The CDR3 nucleotides are TGTGCCAGCAGTCAACCGGGCACCTACTACGAGCAGTACTTC.

This clonotype was observed many times. The chain carries TRBV12-3 or TRBV12-4 and TRBJ2-2; 7 positions agree with TRBD2. The junction had 8 bases not matched to a gene; V was cut back by 6 bases and J by 4 bases. This CDR3 is 15 amino acids long. The CDR3 nucleotides are TGTGCCAGCAGCGTACTAGCGTTGGCCACCGGGGAGCTGTTTTTT. Translation gives CASSVLALATGELFF.

This clonotype was seen repeatedly, ten times or more. The CDR3 nucleotides are TGCAGTGCTAGTGGGACTAGCGGCACAGATACGCAGTATTTT. Encoded protein: CSASGTSGTDTQYF. The chain uses TRBV20-1 and TRBJ2-3; 10 positions match TRBD2. The CDR3 loop spans 14 amino acids. Germline values: CDR1 DFQATT, CDR2 SNEGSKA (reference sequence). The trim removed 3 bases at V and 1 base at J, leaving 1 base unmatched.

There are a few counts of this clonotype. The junction differs from germline at one of its ends, possibly a read error. This chain connects TRBV20-1 to TRBJ2-7, with 9 bases lining up with TRBD1. Germline CDR1 reads DFQATT; CDR2 reads SNEGSKA (reference sequence). The CDR3 runs to 13 residues. CDR3 DNA sequence: TGCACTGCTAGAGGACAGGGGAGTGGCGAGCAGTACTTC. The encoded protein is CTARGQGSGEQYF.

This clonotype appeared a few times. V gene TRBV20-1 combines with J gene TRBJ1-1; D gene uncertain. The CDR3 is 15 residues long. Germline CDR1 reads DFQATT; CDR2 reads SNEGSKA (reference sequence). Trimming left V 0 bases short and J 5 bases short, with 16 bases between. The CDR3: CSARDPREGRTEAFF. CDR3 DNA sequence: TGCAGTGCTAGAGACCCGCGGGAAGGAAGAACTGAAGCTTTCTTT.

The genes are TRBV3-1 and TRBJ2-7; tentatively, D is TRBD2 (6 bases). Germline V gene lookup returns CDR1 LGHDT and CDR2 YNNKEL (reference sequence). CDR3 length: 17 amino acids. Trimming left V 5 bases short and J 0 bases short, with 20 bases between. The CDR3 spells CASSFLPGREDSYEQYF. In DNA, the CDR3 is TGTGCCAGCAGCTTTTTACCCGGGCGGGAAGACTCCTACGAGCAGTACTTC.

This clonotype was observed at least ten times. This chain uses TRBV12-3 or TRBV12-4 with TRBJ2-7; TRBD1 might be the D (8 bases). This CDR3 comprises 14 residues. The V and J ends lost 6 bases and 3 bases respectively, with 15 bases between them. The CDR3 region has the DNA TGTGCCAGCAGGCAACAGGGGGGGCTCTACGAGCAGTACTTC. It specifies CASRQQGGLYEQYF.

This clonotype has only a few counts. This chain connects TRBV10-1 to TRBJ1-1; tentatively, D is TRBD1 (5 bases). The CDR3 is made up of 14 amino acids. CDR1 and CDR2 (germline): WNHNN, SYGVQD (reference sequence). V shed 5 bases and J shed 1 base, with 11 bases lying between them. CDR3 in amino acids: CASSRQSKNTEAFF. In nucleotides, the CDR3 is TGCGCCAGCAGTAGACAGTCTAAGAACACTGAAGCTTTCTTT.

This clonotype was picked up many times. J is TRBJ2-7 and V is TRBV12-3 or TRBV12-4; no firm D call. V lost 10 bases, J lost 3 bases, and 4 bases lay in between. CDR3 length equals 9 residues. The CDR3 sequence is CANYYEQYF. The CDR3 nucleotides are TGTGCCAACTACTACGAGCAGTACTTC.

The gene calls are TRBV3-1 and TRBJ1-5; 8 positions agree with TRBD1. CDR1 and CDR2 (germline): LGHDT, YNNKEL (reference sequence). CDR3 length: 15 residues. V lost 4 bases and J lost 5; bases outside the gene matches: 7. CDR3 DNA sequence: TGTGCCAGCAGCCTCAGGACAGGGCCAGATCAGCCCCAGCATTTT. Protein product: CASSLRTGPDQPQHF. The full variable domain, its missing parts supplied by reference TRBV3-1 and TRBJ1-5, is DTAVSQTPKYLVTQMGNDKSIKCEQNLGHDTMYWYKQDSKKFLKIMFSYNNKELIINETVPNRFSPKSPDKAHLNLHINSLELGDSAVYFCASSLRTGPDQPQHFGDGTRLSIL.